The T cell receptor (beta chain) under discussion was sequenced for a study of blood T cell repertoires in COVID-19. For the study at large: Acute-phase and convalescent COVID-19 samples originated in the United States, Italy and Spain.

CDR1 LNHDA and CDR2 SQIVND come from the germline V gene (reference sequence). Trimming removed 1 base at V and 0 bases at J, with 9 bases between. The CDR3 covers 15 residues. Per the original data handling: Counts of nucleated cells, estimated from reference gene primer amplification, were obtained. Produced via immunoSEQ multiplex PCR; TCRdb's table is partial and in-frame only. Clone size and the V and J calls come from that table; the DNA yielded D and trimming. This sample carries roughly 260,000 clones, approximately 86% of them seen once, and the ten largest clones take 8.5% to 10%. This clone was detected only a few times.

Sequenced input: peripheral blood. This chain links TRBV19 with TRBJ1-1, with D possibly being TRBD1 (5 bases). This TCR was recovered from a man between 35 and 55 years old who had recovered from COVID-19. The CDR3, as DNA: TGTGCCAGTAGTATAGCAGGGTCCCTGAACACTGAAGCTTTCTTT. The encoded protein is CASSIAGSLNTEAFF.